This TCR beta chain was sequenced during a study of T-cell memory formation after mild COVID-19. In the study overall: Largely donor-specific sequence clusters came from two donors.

Trimming removed 0 bases at V and 7 bases at J, with 9 bases between. Germline V CDR1 and CDR2: MGHRA, YSYEKL. CDR3 length: 13 residues. Each CDR3 protein gets one entry after TCRdb re-called the 5' RACE reads with MiXCR. The sample has a few hundred thousand distinct CDR3 sequences; roughly 22% are singletons. Study-wide results and limits: Researchers report contracting CD4+ clones mostly in CM and EM, with CD8+ clones in EMRA. The appearance of some responding clones in pre-infection memory suggested that cross-reactive memory joined.

A word on this clonotype: Its specificity is not known.

Sequencing was done on a sample of PBMCs or a T cell subset sorted from them (not recorded which). The source is an adult woman who had mild COVID-19 (a few samples of this study predate the infection). Cell type and time point are not known. The rearrangement links TRBV4-1 to TRBJ1-1; D gene unclear. The DNA for the CDR3 is TGCGCCAGCAGCCAAGATCCAGAAGTTGAAGCTTTCTTT. Its protein product is CASSQDPEVEAFF.